Here is one T cell receptor (beta chain) with its context. This CDR3 is 16 amino acids long. V shed 2 bases, J shed 2 bases, and the junction held 4 bases outside the gene matches. The V gene's germline CDR1 is LGHNA and CDR2 YNFKEQ. The data derive from a study of blood T cell repertoires in COVID-19. Across the whole study: Samples taken during acute and convalescent COVID-19 were collected in the United States, Italy and Spain. Sources were T cells, B-cell-depleted T cells, or PBMCs; the material itself was cDNA or gDNA.

Original data processing: It was from reference gene primer amplification that nucleated cell counts were estimated. TCRdb's table, derived via immunoSEQ multiplex PCR, lists solely in-frame clones and lacks some. The DNA gave D and trimming, while V, J and clone size come from that table. In the table there are almost 250,000 clones, approximately 86% of which are singletons. Sample: peripheral blood. The chain joins TRBV4-2 to TRBJ2-1; 9 bases match TRBD2. This TCR was recovered from a woman in her fifties or sixties who had recovered from COVID-19. The CDR3 region is CASSQQSGGPYNEQFF. The DNA for the CDR3 is TGTGCCAGCAGCCAACAAAGCGGGGGGCCCTACAATGAGCAGTTCTTC.